This T cell receptor beta chain was identified during a study of cytomegalovirus exposure and HLA in healthy donors. In the study overall: Prior work identified 100 million to 130 million unique TCR beta sequences in 150 million to 200 million T cells. From HLA-typed donors, an early data release held some 91 million unique TCRs.

PCR was performed using 60 Vbeta and 13 Jbeta primers. Using immunoSEQ multiplex PCR, the repertoire was profiled, and TCRdb retains in-frame clones only, with some absent. The data hold around 64,000 clones, with 75% to 90% observed a single time. The study's findings and limits: High specificity and sensitivity for cytomegalovirus status were reported for the classifier.

Germline V gene lookup returns CDR1 SGHVS and CDR2 FNYEAQ. This CDR3 spans 15 amino acids. V gave up 0 bases and J gave up 2 bases; unmatched junction bases: 2. As concerns this clone: Its antigen is not identified.

This TCR came from a woman aged 25-40 years in good health and CMV-seropositive. This chain links TRBV7-6 with TRBJ2-7, with 9 bases fitting TRBD2. The sample consisted of PBMCs. The CDR3: CASSLATSGTYEQYF. The DNA for the CDR3 is TGTGCCAGCAGCTTAGCGACTAGCGGAACCTACGAGCAGTACTTC.